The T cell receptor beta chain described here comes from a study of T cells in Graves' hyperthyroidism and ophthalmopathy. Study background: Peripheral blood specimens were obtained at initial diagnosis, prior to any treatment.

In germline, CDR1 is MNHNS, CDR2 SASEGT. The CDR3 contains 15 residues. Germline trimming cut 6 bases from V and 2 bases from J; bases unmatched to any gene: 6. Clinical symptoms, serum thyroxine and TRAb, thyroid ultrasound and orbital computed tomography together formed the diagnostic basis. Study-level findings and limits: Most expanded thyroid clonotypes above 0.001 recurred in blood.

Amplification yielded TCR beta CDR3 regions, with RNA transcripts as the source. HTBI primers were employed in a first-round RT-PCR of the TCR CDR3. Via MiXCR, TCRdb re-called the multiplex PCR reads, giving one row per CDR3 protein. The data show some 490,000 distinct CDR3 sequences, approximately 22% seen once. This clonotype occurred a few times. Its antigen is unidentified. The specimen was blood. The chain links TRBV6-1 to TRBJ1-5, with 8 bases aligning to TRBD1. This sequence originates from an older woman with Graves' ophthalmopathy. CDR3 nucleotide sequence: TGTGCCAGCAGGAGCGGACAGGGCCGCAATCAGCCCCAGCATTTT. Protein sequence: CASRSGQGRNQPQHF.